This T cell receptor beta chain was found in a study of T-cell memory formation after mild COVID-19. Whole-study context: Clusters of TCRs were largely donor specific.

TCRdb re-analysed the 5' RACE reads in MiXCR, keeping a single row per CDR3 protein. Among hundreds of thousands of distinct CDR3 sequences, 25% were seen once, and the ten largest hold around 12%. Study-level findings and limits: Proof of SARS-CoV-2 specificity was absent for the second-wave clones that crested on day 37. Memory from before infection featured some responding clones, which suggests cross-reactive memory joined.

Notes on this clonotype: Its antigen is unidentified.

Trimming removed 5 bases from V and 2 bases from J; junction bases left unmatched: 6. This CDR3 contains 14 residues. The V gene's germline CDR1 is MNHEY and CDR2 SVGAGI. The chain employs TRBV6-5 and TRBJ2-7; 7 nucleotides line up with TRBD1. This receptor was obtained from an adult woman who had mild COVID-19 (a few samples of this study predate the infection). Cell type and time point are not known. Material: PBMCs or a T cell subset sorted from them (not recorded which). In DNA, the CDR3 is TGTGCCAGCAGTCCTCAGGGGGTAGCCTACGAGCAGTACTTC. Protein sequence: CASSPQGVAYEQYF.